Listed below are T cell receptor beta chains from one sample, sequenced in a study of regulatory T cells in long-lasting Graves disease. TCRdb re-analysed the multiplex PCR reads in MiXCR, keeping a single row per CDR3 protein. The repertoire has about 540,000 distinct CDR3 sequences, roughly 14% of them found once; the top ten carry over 7.5%. A further study also used this sample, focusing on T cells in Graves' hyperthyroidism and ophthalmopathy.

The material was peripheral blood mononuclear cells (PBMCs), obtained at new diagnosis, from a patient treated with antithyroid drugs. The receptor source for this set is a man aged 30 to 39 with Graves disease. The CDR3 runs from the conserved cysteine through the conserved F or W. The order of the fields is clone size, J gene, V gene, D gene, CDR3 protein, CDR3 DNA. A D gene is named only where the DNA matches it firmly. Clone size is stated in some rows and not others, as once, few, many or a class when expanded.

clone_size: NA
j_call: TRBJ2-7
v_call: TRBV11-2
d_call: NA
cdr3_aa: CASSLDGADEQYF
cdr3_nt: TGTGCCAGCAGCTTAGATGGGGCGGACGAGCAGTACTTC

clone_size: NA
j_call: TRBJ2-3
v_call: TRBV6-1
d_call: TRBD2
cdr3_aa: CASGHSGSTDTQYF
cdr3_nt: TGTGCCAGCGGGCATAGCGGGAGCACAGATACGCAGTATTTT

clone_size: NA
j_call: TRBJ2-3
v_call: TRBV29-1
d_call: NA
cdr3_aa: CSVEVGGADTQYF
cdr3_nt: TGCAGCGTTGAAGTAGGGGGTGCAGATACGCAGTATTTT

clone_size: many
j_call: TRBJ2-1
v_call: TRBV28
d_call: TRBD2
cdr3_aa: CASSRPGLARNEQFF
cdr3_nt: TGTGCCAGCAGTCGACCGGGACTAGCGAGAAATGAGCAGTTCTTC

clone_size: few
j_call: TRBJ1-3
v_call: TRBV19
d_call: NA
cdr3_aa: CASSIFVAAGNTIYF
cdr3_nt: TGTGCCAGTAGTATCTTCGTCGCGGCTGGAAACACCATATATTTT

clone_size: many
j_call: TRBJ2-7
v_call: TRBV29-1
d_call: NA
cdr3_aa: CSVAGEEPYEQYF
cdr3_nt: TGCAGCGTTGCAGGGGAAGAGCCCTACGAGCAGTACTTC

clone_size: many
j_call: TRBJ2-3
v_call: TRBV11-2
d_call: TRBD1
cdr3_aa: CASRHYRGPTSTDTQYF
cdr3_nt: TGTGCCAGCAGGCATTACAGGGGTCCTACTAGCACAGATACGCAGTATTTT

clone_size: many
j_call: TRBJ2-7
v_call: TRBV7-8
d_call: NA
cdr3_aa: CASSLIFQTDHYEQYF
cdr3_nt: TGTGCCAGCAGCTTAATATTTCAGACAGATCACTACGAGCAGTACTTC

clone_size: many
j_call: TRBJ2-3
v_call: TRBV5-6
d_call: NA
cdr3_aa: CASSLGVGSGIRTDTQYF
cdr3_nt: TGTGCCAGCAGCTTGGGGGTCGGTAGCGGTATTCGCACAGATACGCAGTATTTT

clone_size: few
j_call: TRBJ1-5
v_call: TRBV28
d_call: NA
cdr3_aa: CASSESRTLSNQPQHF
cdr3_nt: TGTGCCAGCAGTGAGTCTAGGACGCTAAGCAATCAGCCCCAGCATTTT

clone_size: few
j_call: TRBJ1-1
v_call: TRBV13
d_call: NA
cdr3_aa: CASSLALLAEAFF
cdr3_nt: TGTGCCAGCAGCTTAGCCCTTCTGGCTGAAGCTTTCTTT

clone_size: many
j_call: TRBJ1-2
v_call: TRBV12-3/TRBV12-4
d_call: NA
cdr3_aa: CASTKQAWHGYTF
cdr3_nt: TGTGCCAGCACCAAACAGGCCTGGCATGGCTACACCTTC

clone_size: many
j_call: TRBJ2-1
v_call: TRBV12-3/TRBV12-4
d_call: TRBD2
cdr3_aa: CASSGRLAGASYNEQFF
cdr3_nt: TGTGCCAGCAGTGGTCGGCTAGCGGGAGCCTCCTACAATGAGCAGTTCTTC

clone_size: many
j_call: TRBJ1-1
v_call: TRBV6-9
d_call: TRBD1
cdr3_aa: CASSYQGGSGTEAFF
cdr3_nt: TGTGCCAGCAGTTACCAGGGGGGGTCCGGCACTGAAGCTTTCTTT

clone_size: many
j_call: TRBJ2-5
v_call: TRBV29-1
d_call: NA
cdr3_aa: CSVEDGVRETQYF
cdr3_nt: TGCAGCGTTGAGGATGGGGTGAGAGAGACCCAGTACTTC

clone_size: many
j_call: TRBJ1-1
v_call: TRBV6-1
d_call: NA
cdr3_aa: CASSEAPDTEAFF
cdr3_nt: TGTGCCAGCAGTGAAGCCCCGGACACTGAAGCTTTCTTT

clone_size: NA
j_call: TRBJ2-1
v_call: TRBV10-2
d_call: TRBD2
cdr3_aa: CASSRILAGAYNEQFF
cdr3_nt: TGCGCCAGCAGTCGGATACTAGCGGGGGCCTACAATGAGCAGTTCTTC

clone_size: many
j_call: TRBJ2-3
v_call: TRBV7-9
d_call: NA
cdr3_aa: CASSLGVRLGADTQYF
cdr3_nt: TGTGCCAGCAGCCTTGGCGTGCGGTTAGGCGCAGATACGCAGTATTTT

clone_size: NA
j_call: TRBJ1-4
v_call: TRBV30
d_call: NA
cdr3_aa: CAWSKGDLEKLFF
cdr3_nt: TGTGCCTGGAGTAAGGGGGACTTAGAAAAACTGTTTTTT

clone_size: many
j_call: TRBJ1-1
v_call: TRBV12-3/TRBV12-4
d_call: NA
cdr3_aa: CASSFKGPEAFF
cdr3_nt: TGTGCCAGCAGTTTTAAGGGTCCTGAAGCTTTCTTT

clone_size: many
j_call: TRBJ2-2
v_call: TRBV29-1
d_call: TRBD1
cdr3_aa: CSARQGLNTGELFF
cdr3_nt: TGCAGCGCCCGACAGGGGCTCAACACCGGGGAGCTGTTTTTT

clone_size: many
j_call: TRBJ1-4
v_call: TRBV6-5
d_call: TRBD1
cdr3_aa: CASSYGTGHGEKLFF
cdr3_nt: TGTGCCAGCAGTTACGGGACAGGGCATGGTGAAAAACTGTTTTTT

clone_size: NA
j_call: TRBJ1-1
v_call: TRBV5-1
d_call: NA
cdr3_aa: CASSLGAGTGTEASF
cdr3_nt: TGCGCCAGCAGCTTGGGGGCAGGGACCGGGACTGAAGCTTCCTTT

clone_size: many
j_call: TRBJ1-5
v_call: TRBV27
d_call: TRBD1
cdr3_aa: CASAAGGRNQPQHF
cdr3_nt: TGTGCCAGCGCAGCAGGGGGTCGCAATCAGCCCCAGCATTTT

clone_size: NA
j_call: TRBJ2-3
v_call: TRBV29-1
d_call: TRBD2
cdr3_aa: CSVEFLIWLAEAADTQYF
cdr3_nt: TGCAGCGTTGAATTCCTCATTTGGCTAGCGGAAGCTGCAGATACGCAGTATTTT

clone_size: many
j_call: TRBJ1-1
v_call: TRBV20-1
d_call: TRBD1
cdr3_aa: CSALDRGNTEAFF
cdr3_nt: TGCAGTGCCCTGGACAGGGGGAACACTGAAGCTTTCTTT